The next 20 T cell receptor beta chains were all read from a single sample in a study of blood T cell repertoires in COVID-19. The repertoire was sequenced with immunoSEQ multiplex PCR; TCRdb's copy has only in-frame clones and lacks some. Among over 120,000 clones listed, 75% to 85% were seen once. The sequencing input was peripheral blood. These receptors were taken from a woman in her seventies with COVID-19, enrolled during active disease.

The genes are TRBV7-3 and TRBJ1-2, with 9 bases fitting TRBD1. The CDR3 sequence is 14 residues long. Germline V gives CDR1 SGHTA, CDR2 FQGTGA. V shed 5 bases and J 6 bases; nucleotides not matched to a gene: 7. The CDR3 region is CASSLGQGEHGYTF. The CDR3 DNA is TGTGCCAGCAGCCTGGGACAGGGCGAACATGGCTACACCTTC.

In nucleotides, the CDR3 is TGTGCCAGCTCACCAGCCGGGAAATACGAGCAGTACTTC. Residues: CASSPAGKYEQYF. The J gene is TRBJ2-7, the V gene TRBV18; D is possibly TRBD2 (5 bases). The germline CDR1 and CDR2 sequences are KGHSH and LQKENI. The CDR3 covers 13 residues. Deletions cut 2 bases from V and 4 bases from J, with 9 bases between.

The rearrangement links TRBV29-1 to TRBJ2-6; tentatively, D is TRBD1 (5 bases). With 4 bases removed from V and 0 bases from J, the gap between germline ends came to 10 bases. Germline values: CDR1 SQVTM, CDR2 ANQGSEA. The CDR3 covers 15 residues. The DNA of the CDR3 is TGCAGCGTTGTTCAGGGCAGCTCTGGGGCCAACGTCCTGACTTTC. Encoded protein: CSVVQGSSGANVLTF.

The chain couples TRBV11-2 to TRBJ1-6; D perhaps matches TRBD1 (6 bases). The V gene's germline CDR1 is SGHAT and CDR2 FQNNGV. The CDR3 is 17 amino acids. The V end lost 0 bases, the J end lost 7 bases, and 16 bases lay between the germline ends. The CDR3 nucleotides read TGTGCCAGCAGCTTAGATCTGGGGGCGTCTGGGAATTCACCCCTCCACTTT. It specifies CASSLDLGASGNSPLHF.

The chain is built from TRBV2 and TRBJ2-1; D is unclear. The CDR3 is made up of 13 amino acids. The ends were cut back, 7 bases at V and 9 bases at J, with 16 bases in the middle. In germline, CDR1 is SNHLY, CDR2 FYNNEI. The CDR3: CASKRSMMGEQFF. The CDR3 region has the DNA TGTGCCAGCAAGAGGAGTATGATGGGTGAGCAGTTCTTC.

CDR3 in amino acids: CASSSRCTGTALYEQYF. CDR3 bases: TGTGCCAGCAGCTCGAGATGCACCGGGACAGCCCTCTACGAGCAGTACTTC. V is TRBV5-8 and J is TRBJ2-7; 7 bases agree with TRBD1. The junction had 15 bases not matched to a gene; V was cut back by 3 bases and J by 3 bases. This CDR3 spans 17 amino acids. Germline CDR1 SGHTS, CDR2 YDEGEE.

The rearrangement links TRBV28 to TRBJ1-6, with 9 bases that match TRBD1. Germline V gives CDR1 MDHEN, CDR2 SYDVKM. V gave up 1 base and J gave up 5 bases; unmatched junction bases: 6. CDR3 length equals 17 residues. This CDR3 is CASSLSSGTGNNSPLHF. CDR3 nucleotides: TGTGCCAGCAGTTTATCGTCCGGGACAGGGAATAATTCACCCCTCCACTTT.

The rearrangement links TRBV5-6 to TRBJ2-1, with 7 bases lining up with TRBD1. Per the germline V gene, CDR1 is SGHDT and CDR2 is YYEEEE. V lost 3 bases and J lost 3; bases outside the gene matches: 0. The CDR3 totals 13 residues. DNA of the CDR3: TGTGCCAGCAGCTACAGGGGCTACAATGAGCAGTTCTTC. Its protein is CASSYRGYNEQFF.

The genes are TRBV10-1 and TRBJ1-5, with 9 nucleotides matching TRBD1. The germline gives CDR1 WNHNN, CDR2 SYGVQD (reference sequence). V shed 9 bases, J shed 7 bases, and the junction held 7 bases outside the gene matches. CDR3 length: 13 amino acids. The CDR3, as DNA: TGCGCCAGAAATGGACAGGGGTGGCAGCCCCAGCATTTT. This gives the protein CARNGQGWQPQHF.

The rearrangement joins TRBV19 to TRBJ1-1, with D perhaps TRBD1 (5 bases). Germline V gene lookup returns CDR1 LNHDA and CDR2 SQIVND (reference sequence). This CDR3 is built from 15 residues. V gave up 7 bases and J gave up 7 bases, with 22 bases separating them. CDR3 DNA: TGTGCCAGTACCCCCCCGGGGGGGGATACCCTTGAAGCTTTCTTT. Residues: CASTPPGGDTLEAFF.

The chain links TRBV30 to TRBJ1-4; TRBD1 aligns across 8 bases. V dropped 0 bases and J dropped 4; count of bases not matched to a gene: 1. The V gene's germline CDR1 is GTSNPN and CDR2 SVGIG (reference sequence). This CDR3 is built from 14 residues. The DNA for the CDR3 is TGTGCCTGGAGTGTAGGACAGGGTAATGAAAAACTGTTTTTT. This translates into CAWSVGQGNEKLFF.

A single count supports this clone. The V gene is TRBV2, the J gene TRBJ2-1; 8 nucleotides agree with TRBD2. Trimming took 4 bases from V and 9 from J; bases not matched to a gene: 14. The CDR3 has 16 amino acids. Germline V gives CDR1 SNHLY, CDR2 FYNNEI. This CDR3 is CASSVATSGGITEQFF. The CDR3 DNA reads as TGTGCCAGCAGTGTCGCTACCAGCGGGGGAATCACTGAGCAGTTCTTC.

The chain links TRBV14 to TRBJ1-4; 9 bases line up with TRBD1. The CDR3 runs to 18 residues. The V gene end was trimmed by 3 bases and the J gene end by 2 bases; junction bases not matched to a gene: 10. The germline gives CDR1 SGHDN, CDR2 FVKESK. The chain's CDR3 is CASSHLRTGVSTNEKLFF. The DNA of the CDR3 is TGTGCCAGCAGCCACCTAAGGACAGGGGTATCGACTAATGAAAAACTGTTTTTT.

The genes are TRBV5-4 and TRBJ2-7; 9 positions agree with TRBD2. CDR1 and CDR2 from the germline V gene are SGHNT and YYREEE (reference sequence). This CDR3 is built from 15 residues. Losses at the gene ends were 0 bases for V and 3 bases for J; bases not matched to a gene: 4. The DNA of the CDR3 is TGTGCCAGCAGCTTGGAGAGTAGCGGGGGCTACGAGCAGTACTTC. Translation gives CASSLESSGGYEQYF.

The rearrangement uses TRBV29-1 and TRBJ2-7, with TRBD1 identical over 8 bases. In germline, CDR1 is SQVTM, CDR2 ANQGSEA. The junction had 3 bases not matched to a gene; V was cut back by 6 bases and J by 2 bases. This CDR3 spans 12 amino acids. The CDR3 spells CSVTGGAYEQYF. The CDR3 DNA is TGCAGCGTAACAGGGGGAGCCTACGAGCAGTACTTC.

This clone occurred once. V gene TRBV7-9 combines with J gene TRBJ2-5, with D possibly matching TRBD2 (6 bases). Germline CDR1 and CDR2: SEHNR and FQNEAQ (reference sequence). The CDR3 contains 16 residues. V lost 5 bases and J lost 2, with 18 bases in between. The CDR3 sequence: CASSPWLAQTQETQYF. CDR3 nucleotide sequence: TGTGCCAGCAGCCCCTGGCTAGCGCAGACACAAGAGACCCAGTACTTC. Drawing the rest from reference TRBV7-9 and TRBJ2-5, the complete variable domain is DTGVSQNPRHKITKRGQNVTFRCDPISEHNRLYWYRQTLGQGPEFLTYFQNEAQLEKSRLLSDRFSAERPKGSFSTLEIQRTEQGDSAMYLCASSPWLAQTQETQYFGPGTRLLVL.

CDR3 bases: TGTGCCAGCAGCTTGGATGGTCTAGCTCAAGAGACCCAGTACTTC. Translation gives CASSLDGLAQETQYF. This sequence joins TRBV5-4 and TRBJ2-5; possible D gene TRBD2, 5 bases. Germline V lookup: CDR1 SGHNT, CDR2 YYREEE (reference sequence). Trimming left V 0 bases short and J 2 bases short, with 11 bases between. The CDR3 is 15 amino acids.

This clone was detected only once. The V gene is TRBV6-1, the J gene TRBJ2-6; TRBD1 might be the D (6 bases). CDR1 is MNHNS, CDR2 SASEGT, per germline. V dropped 3 bases and J dropped 2 bases, with 8 bases sitting between them. The CDR3 consists of 15 residues. CDR3 in DNA: TGTGCCAGCAGTGACCAGGGGCCTGGGGCCAACGTCCTGACTTTC. Its translation is CASSDQGPGANVLTF.

V usage is TRBV9 and J usage is TRBJ2-3; a weak D match, TRBD2 (5 bases). Germline assignment: CDR1 SGDLS and CDR2 YYNGEE. CDR3 length: 15 amino acids. The V and J ends lost 2 bases and 2 bases respectively, with 12 bases between them. In DNA form, the CDR3 reads TGTGCCAGCAGCGTGGAGGCGCACGCCACAGATACGCAGTATTTT. Amino acids: CASSVEAHATDTQYF.

V usage is TRBV4-1 and J usage is TRBJ1-2; possible D gene TRBD1, 6 bases. CDR1 and CDR2 from the germline V gene are MGHRA and YSYEKL. The CDR3 is 13 residues long. V lost 1 base and J lost 6, with 9 bases in between. The CDR3 is CASSQGTDHGYTF. The CDR3 DNA reads as TGCGCCAGCAGCCAAGGGACAGACCATGGCTACACCTTC.